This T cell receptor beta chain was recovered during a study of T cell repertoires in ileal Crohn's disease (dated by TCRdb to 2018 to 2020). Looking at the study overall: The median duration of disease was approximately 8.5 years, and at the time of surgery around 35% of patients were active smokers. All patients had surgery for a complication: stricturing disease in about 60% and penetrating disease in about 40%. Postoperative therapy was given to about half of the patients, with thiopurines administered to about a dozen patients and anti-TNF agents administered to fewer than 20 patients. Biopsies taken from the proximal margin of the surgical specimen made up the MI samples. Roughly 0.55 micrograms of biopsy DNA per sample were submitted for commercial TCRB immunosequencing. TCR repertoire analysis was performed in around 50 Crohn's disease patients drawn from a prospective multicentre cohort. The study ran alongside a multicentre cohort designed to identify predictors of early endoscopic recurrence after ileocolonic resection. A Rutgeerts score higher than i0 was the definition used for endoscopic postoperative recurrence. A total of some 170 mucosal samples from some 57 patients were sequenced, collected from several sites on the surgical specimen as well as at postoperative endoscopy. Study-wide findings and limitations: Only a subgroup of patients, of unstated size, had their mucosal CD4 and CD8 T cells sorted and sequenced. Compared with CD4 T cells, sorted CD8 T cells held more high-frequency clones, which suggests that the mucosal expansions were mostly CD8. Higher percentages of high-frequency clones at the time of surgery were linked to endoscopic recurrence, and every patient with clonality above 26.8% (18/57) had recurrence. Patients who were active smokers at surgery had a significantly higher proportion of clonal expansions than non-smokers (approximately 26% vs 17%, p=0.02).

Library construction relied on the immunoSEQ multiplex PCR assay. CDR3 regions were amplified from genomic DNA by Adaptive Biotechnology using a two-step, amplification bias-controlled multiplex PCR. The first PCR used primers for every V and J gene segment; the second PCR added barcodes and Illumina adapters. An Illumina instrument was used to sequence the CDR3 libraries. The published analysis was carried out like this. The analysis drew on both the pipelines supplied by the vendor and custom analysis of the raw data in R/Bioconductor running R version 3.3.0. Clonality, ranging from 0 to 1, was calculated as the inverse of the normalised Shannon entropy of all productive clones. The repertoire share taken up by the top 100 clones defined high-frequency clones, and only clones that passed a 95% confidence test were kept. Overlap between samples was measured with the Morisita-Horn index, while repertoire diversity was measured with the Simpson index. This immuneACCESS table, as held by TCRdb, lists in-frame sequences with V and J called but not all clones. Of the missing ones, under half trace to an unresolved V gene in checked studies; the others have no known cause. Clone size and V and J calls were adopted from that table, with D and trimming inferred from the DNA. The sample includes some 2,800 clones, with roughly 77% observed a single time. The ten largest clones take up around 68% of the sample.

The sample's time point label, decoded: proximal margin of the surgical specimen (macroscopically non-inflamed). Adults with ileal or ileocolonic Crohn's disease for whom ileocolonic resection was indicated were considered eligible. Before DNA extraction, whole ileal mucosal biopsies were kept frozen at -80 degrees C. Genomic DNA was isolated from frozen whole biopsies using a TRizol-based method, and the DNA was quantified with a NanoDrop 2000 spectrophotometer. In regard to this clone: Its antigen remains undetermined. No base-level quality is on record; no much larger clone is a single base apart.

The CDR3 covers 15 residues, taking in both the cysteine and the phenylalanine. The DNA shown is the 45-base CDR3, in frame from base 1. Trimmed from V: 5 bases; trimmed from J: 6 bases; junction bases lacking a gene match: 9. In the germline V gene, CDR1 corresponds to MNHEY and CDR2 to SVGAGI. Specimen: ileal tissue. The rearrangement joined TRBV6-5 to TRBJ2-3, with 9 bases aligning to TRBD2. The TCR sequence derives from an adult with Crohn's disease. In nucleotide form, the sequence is TGTGCCAGCAGTCGCCTCCAGGGACTAGCCGATACGCAGTATTTT. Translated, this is CASSRLQGLADTQYF.